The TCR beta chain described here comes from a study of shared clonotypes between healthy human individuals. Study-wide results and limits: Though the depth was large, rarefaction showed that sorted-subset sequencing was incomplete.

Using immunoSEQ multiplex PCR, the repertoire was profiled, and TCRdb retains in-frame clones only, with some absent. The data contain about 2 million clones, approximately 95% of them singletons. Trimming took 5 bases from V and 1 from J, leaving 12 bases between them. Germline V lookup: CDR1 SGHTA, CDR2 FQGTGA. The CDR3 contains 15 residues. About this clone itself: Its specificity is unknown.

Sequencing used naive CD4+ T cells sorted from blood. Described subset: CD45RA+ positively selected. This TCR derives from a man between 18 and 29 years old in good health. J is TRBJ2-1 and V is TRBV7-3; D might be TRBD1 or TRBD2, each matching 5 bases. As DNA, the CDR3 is TGTGCCAGCAGCCCCCGGGACGGTTCCTACAATGAGCAGTTCTTC. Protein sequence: CASSPRDGSYNEQFF.